This paragraph reports one T cell receptor beta chain. The study drew participants aged about 18 to 89 years from 20 to 30 US areas. In the study's own analysis: Estimates of nucleated cell counts were drawn from the amplification of reference gene primers. Sequencing used immunoSEQ multiplex PCR; TCRdb keeps in-frame clones, though not all of them. That table is the source of V, J and clone size, and D and trimming were worked out from the DNA. Of a few hundred thousand clones listed, just under 85% are singletons. This entry comes from a study of blood T cell repertoires in COVID-19. Study context: Sources were T cells, B-cell-depleted T cells, or PBMCs; the material itself was cDNA or gDNA.

Trimming stripped 4 bases from V and 3 bases from J, with 13 bases between. CDR3 length: 15 amino acids. Looked up from germline, CDR1 is MNHNY and CDR2 is SVGAGI (reference sequence). The V gene is TRBV6-6, the J gene TRBJ1-5, with D uncertain. The sequenced sample consisted of PBMCs or T cells enriched from blood (not recorded which). This sequence originates from a woman aged 40 to 50 with acute COVID-19. The CDR3 spells CASSSPFEVNQPQHF. The CDR3 nucleotides are TGTGCCAGCAGTTCCCCCTTTGAGGTCAATCAGCCCCAGCATTTT.